This T cell receptor beta chain derives from a study of blood T cell repertoires in COVID-19 (dated by TCRdb to about 2020). As for the study more broadly: Samples covering the acute and convalescent phases of COVID-19 were provided by collaborators in the United States, Italy and Spain. The repertoires were released in a freely available public database intended as a resource for research on the immune response to SARS-CoV-2. The material from the prospective study consisted of cDNA or gDNA derived from T cells, B-cell-depleted T cells, or PBMCs. Where available, HLA class I and class II types were obtained from metadata supplied by the sample provider rather than from assay-based typing. Sample metadata almost always included a de-identified subject ID, COVID-19 status, age in years and sex. The samples were drawn from the first 160 participants of the ongoing ImmuneRACE study and from 950 to 1,500 subjects provided by 6 global collaborators. Subjects who had been exposed to COVID-19, were actively infected with it, or had recovered from it provided the deeply sampled blood TCRbeta repertoires that made up the dataset.

Of note for this clone: Its specific antigen is unknown. No base qualities exist here, and no much larger clone lies one base off it.

Whole blood was collected in K2EDTA tubes by collaborating institutions according to the institutions' own protocols. For TCRbeta analysis, collaborator samples were shipped as frozen whole blood, as isolated PBMCs, or as DNA extracted from either sample type. The junction shows trimming of 5 bases on V and 2 bases on J, plus 13 bases between the germline ends. The CDR3 starts with the cysteine, ends with the phenylalanine, and has 15 residues. Left in the record is the CDR3 DNA by itself, 45 bases read in frame from the first base. The germline V gene (reference sequence) supplies CDR1 LNHDA and CDR2 SQIVND. Overall results and qualifications from the work: The quantity of clinical and demographic metadata differed by source and by participant and was supplied without curation.

TCRbeta CDR3 regions were amplified from genomic DNA by means of the immunoSEQ Assay, a bias-controlled multiplex PCR. The study's own analysis went as follows. The number of nucleated cells in each sample was estimated from the amplification of reference gene primers within the assay. To quantify the absolute abundance of each unique TCRbeta CDR3 rearrangement, sequence reads were collapsed and filtered. For each sample, productive Simpson clonality was calculated by taking the square root of Simpson's diversity index across productive rearrangements. As stored in TCRdb, this immuneACCESS dataset retains in-frame rearrangements with V and J assigned. A fraction of the clones does not appear; measured against another copy, unresolved V genes explain less than half of the discrepancy, and the remainder lacks a known reason. Clone size and the V and J calls come from that table; the DNA yielded D and trimming. Recorded for this sample are tens of thousands of clones; 86% of them occurred a single time. The ten largest account for 12% of the sample.

Sequencing input: peripheral blood. This receptor was taken from a man between 70 and 80 years old with active COVID-19. In this chain, TRBV19 is recombined with TRBJ2-1; TRBD1 is possibly the D segment (6 matching bases). The CDR3 region has the sequence CASSARDIPYNEQFF. Here is the DNA: TGTGCCAGTAGTGCCCGGGACATCCCCTACAATGAGCAGTTCTTC.